This T cell receptor (beta chain) was observed in a study of CD8+CD57+ T cells in acquired aplastic anemia. The study's findings and limits: Between the patient and control groups, CD8+ Simpson's diversity did not differ significantly.

Genomic DNA constituted the template upon which TCR beta VDJ and CDR3 profiling was performed. Each CDR3 protein is one row after TCRdb ran MiXCR on the reads. The data show over 150,000 distinct CDR3 sequences, around 60% seen once. Comments on this clonotype: Its antigen is not known.

Individuals selected for sequencing had exhibited CD8+CD57+ cell expansion on flow cytometry. Each patient carried a diagnosis of severe acquired aplastic anemia. The blood sampling took place in patients who had so far received no therapy. The ends were cut back, 0 bases at V and 1 base at J, with 10 bases in the middle. The CDR3 spans 15 residues. Germline CDR1 and CDR2: MGHRA and YSYEKL. Specimen: sorted CD4+, CD8+, or CD8+CD57+ T cells (not recorded which) from PBMCs. The chain employs TRBV4-1 and TRBJ2-7, with a weak D call TRBD1 (6 bases). This receptor was taken from a human donor with aplastic anemia. The CDR3 loop reads CASSQELGASYEQYF. Here the CDR3 DNA reads TGCGCCAGCAGCCAAGAACTGGGGGCGTCCTACGAGCAGTACTTC.